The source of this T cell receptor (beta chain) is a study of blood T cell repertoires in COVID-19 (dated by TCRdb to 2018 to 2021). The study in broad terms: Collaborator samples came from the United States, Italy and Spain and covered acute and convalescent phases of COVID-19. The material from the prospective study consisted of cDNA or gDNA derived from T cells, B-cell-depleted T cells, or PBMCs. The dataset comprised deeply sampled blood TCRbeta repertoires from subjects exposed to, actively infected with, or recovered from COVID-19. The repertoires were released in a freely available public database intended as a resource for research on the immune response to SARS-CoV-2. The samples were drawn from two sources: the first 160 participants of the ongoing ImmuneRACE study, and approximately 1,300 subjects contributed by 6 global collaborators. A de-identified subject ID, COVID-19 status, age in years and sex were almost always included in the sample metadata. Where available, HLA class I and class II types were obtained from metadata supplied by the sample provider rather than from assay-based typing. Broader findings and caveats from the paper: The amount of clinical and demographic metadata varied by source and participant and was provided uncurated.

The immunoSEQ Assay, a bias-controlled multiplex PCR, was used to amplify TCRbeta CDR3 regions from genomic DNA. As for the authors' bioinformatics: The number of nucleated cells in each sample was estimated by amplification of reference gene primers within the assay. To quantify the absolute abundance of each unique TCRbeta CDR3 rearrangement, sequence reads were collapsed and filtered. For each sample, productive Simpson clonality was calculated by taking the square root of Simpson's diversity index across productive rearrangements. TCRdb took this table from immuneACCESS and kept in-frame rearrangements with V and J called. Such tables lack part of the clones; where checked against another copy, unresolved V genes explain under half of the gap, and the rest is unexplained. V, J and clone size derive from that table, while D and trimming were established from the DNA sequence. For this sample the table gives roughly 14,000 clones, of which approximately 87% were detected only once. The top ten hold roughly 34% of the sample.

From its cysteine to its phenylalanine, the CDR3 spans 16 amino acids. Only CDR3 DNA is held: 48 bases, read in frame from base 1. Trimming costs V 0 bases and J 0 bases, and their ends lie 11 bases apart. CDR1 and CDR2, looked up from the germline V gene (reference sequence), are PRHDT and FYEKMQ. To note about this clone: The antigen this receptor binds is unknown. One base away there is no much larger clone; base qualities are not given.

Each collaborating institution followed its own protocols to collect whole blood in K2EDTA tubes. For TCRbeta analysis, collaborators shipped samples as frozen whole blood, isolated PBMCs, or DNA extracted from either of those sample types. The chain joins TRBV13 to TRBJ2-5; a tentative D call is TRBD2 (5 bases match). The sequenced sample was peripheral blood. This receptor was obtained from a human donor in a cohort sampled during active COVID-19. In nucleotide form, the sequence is TGTGCCAGCAGCTTAGGCAGTTGGGAGTACCAAGAGACCCAGTACTTC. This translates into CASSLGSWEYQETQYF.